These T cell receptor beta chains were read from a single sample in a study of blood T cell repertoires in COVID-19. This table comes from immunoSEQ multiplex PCR, and its TCRdb copy is limited to in-frame clones, with some not included. The table lists approximately 98,000 clones, 55% to 75% of them singletons. Sequencing used peripheral blood. The receptors stem from a middle-aged woman with acute or convalescent COVID-19. Each CDR3 is given with its conserved first and last residue. The D gene is left open where the match is weak. Size is omitted from some rows. Given values are once, few, many or a class for expanded clones.

NA	TRBV9	TRBJ2-7	NA	TGTGCCAGCAGCGTAGACGAGGTGGGCTCCTACGAGCAGTACTTC	CASSVDEVGSYEQYF
TRBD1	TRBV30	TRBJ1-4	NA	TGTGCCTGGAACCGATATCCGGGACAGGGTCAACAACTGTTTTTT	CAWNRYPGQGQQLFF
NA	TRBV2	TRBJ2-7	NA	TGTGCCAGCAGTGAATTCCGGGGGTACGAGCAGTACTTC	CASSEFRGYEQYF
NA	TRBV3-1/TRBV3-2	TRBJ1-3	many	TGTGCCAGCAGCCAACCACAGGGATCTGGAAACACCATATATTTT	CASSQPQGSGNTIYF
TRBD1	TRBV3-1/TRBV3-2	TRBJ1-3	NA	TGTGCCAGCAGCCAAGACCCCACAGGGGGCAGAAACACCATATATTTT	CASSQDPTGGRNTIYF
TRBD2	TRBV28	TRBJ2-3	NA	TGTGCCAGCAGTTCGGATAGCGGGGGGGCGACAGATACGCAGTATTTT	CASSSDSGGATDTQYF
TRBD1	TRBV9	TRBJ2-1	NA	TGTGCCAGCAGCGTAGGAGACAGGGGGCTCGGTGAGCAGTTCTTC	CASSVGDRGLGEQFF
NA	TRBV30	TRBJ1-2	NA	TGTGCCTGGGGACGGCAGGGATCCCTCGAGGGCTACACCTTC	CAWGRQGSLEGYTF
TRBD2	TRBV24-1	TRBJ2-3	NA	TGTGCCACCAGTGACCCTCGGGGGGGCCTGACAGATACGCAGTATTTT	CATSDPRGGLTDTQYF
NA	TRBV4-2	TRBJ2-1	NA	TGTGCCAGCAGCCTGACTAACCCCTCCTACAATGAGCAGTTCTTC	CASSLTNPSYNEQFF
TRBD1	TRBV9	TRBJ1-2	NA	TGTGCCAGCAGCGGATCGGGACAGCCTTTACCTTATGGCTACACCTTC	CASSGSGQPLPYGYTF
TRBD1	TRBV6-5	TRBJ1-1	NA	TGTGCCAGCAGTTACGCGCCAGGGGGCCAAACTGAAGCTTTCTTT	CASSYAPGGQTEAFF
NA	TRBV7-3	TRBJ2-2	NA	TGTGCCAGCAGCTTAGTATCGAACACCGGGGAGCTGTTTTTT	CASSLVSNTGELFF
NA	TRBV30	TRBJ1-5	NA	TGTGCCTGGAGCCGGGGAGGGCCGAATCAGCCCCAGCATTTT	CAWSRGGPNQPQHF
NA	TRBV30	TRBJ2-3	once	TGTGCCTGGAGTGCCCGGAGGGGCACAGATACGCAGTATTTT	CAWSARRGTDTQYF
NA	TRBV5-1	TRBJ2-2	once	TGCGCCAGCAGCTTGCGGGGCGGGGAGCTGTTTTTT	CASSLRGGELFF